The source of this T cell receptor beta chain is a study of T cell responses to AZD1222 COVID-19 vaccine. Analyses pooled second doses at about 4 or about 12 weeks. The V segment lost 4 bases and the J segment 6 bases; nucleotides outside the gene matches: 12. The CDR3 runs to 16 residues. CDR1 and CDR2 from the germline V gene are LGHDT and YNNKEL (reference sequence). This table comes from immunoSEQ multiplex PCR, and its TCRdb copy is limited to in-frame clones, with some not included. Here the sample spans tens of thousands of clones, around 84% being singletons. Points from the study as a whole: Only a handful of AZD1222 recipients were seropositive at baseline. At 160-218 and 743-854, vaccine-associated CD4 TCRs were dominant, and they spanned spike.

In the case of this clone: Its antigen is unidentified.

The TCR sequence derives from an adult who received the AZD1222 COVID-19 vaccine. The sample consisted of peripheral blood, taken 28 days after the second AZD1222 dose. The gene calls are TRBV3-1 (or the pseudogene TRBV3-2) and TRBJ2-3, with 8 bases fitting TRBD2. CDR3 nucleotide sequence: TGTGCCAGCAGCCCGCCACTGACGGGGGGGACGGATACGCAGTATTTT. Encoded protein: CASSPPLTGGTDTQYF.